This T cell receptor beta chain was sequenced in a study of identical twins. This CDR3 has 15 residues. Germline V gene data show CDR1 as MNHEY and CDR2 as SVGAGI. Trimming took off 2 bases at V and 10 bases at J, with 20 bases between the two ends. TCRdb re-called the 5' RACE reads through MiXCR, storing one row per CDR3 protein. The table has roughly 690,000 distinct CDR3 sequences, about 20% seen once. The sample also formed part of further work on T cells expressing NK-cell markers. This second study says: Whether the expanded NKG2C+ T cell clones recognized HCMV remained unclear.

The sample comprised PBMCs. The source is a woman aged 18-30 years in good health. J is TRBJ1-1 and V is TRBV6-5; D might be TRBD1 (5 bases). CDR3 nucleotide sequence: TGTGCCAGCAGTTACGAGGGACCTTCTCACTGGGGAGCTTTCTTT. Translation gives CASSYEGPSHWGAFF.